Sequencing of this T cell receptor (beta chain) was carried out in a study of blood T cell repertoires in COVID-19 (dated by TCRdb to 2019 to 2021). Study-wide context: The collaborator samples originated in the United States, Italy and Spain and spanned the acute and convalescent phases of COVID-19. A freely available public database, intended as a resource for researchers studying the immune response to SARS-CoV-2, is where the repertoires were released. The samples were drawn from the first 160 participants of the ongoing ImmuneRACE study and from 1,254 subjects provided by 6 global collaborators. Where available, HLA class I and class II types were taken from metadata supplied by the sample provider and were not determined by assay-based typing. Deeply sampled blood TCRbeta repertoires from subjects exposed to, actively infected with, or recovered from COVID-19 were included in the dataset. The material from the prospective study consisted of cDNA or gDNA derived from T cells, B-cell-depleted T cells, or PBMCs. Sample metadata almost always included a de-identified subject ID, COVID-19 status, age in years and sex. On the study overall, not on this receptor specifically: How much clinical and demographic metadata was included differed by source and by participant, and the metadata was provided uncurated.

As regards this clone: Its antigen has not been determined. Within one base of it there is no much larger clone, and no base qualities were kept.

TCRbeta CDR3 regions were amplified from genomic DNA using the immunoSEQ Assay, a bias-controlled multiplex PCR. Regarding the original processing steps: The number of nucleated cells in each sample was estimated by amplification of reference gene primers within the assay. To quantify the absolute abundance of each unique TCRbeta CDR3 rearrangement, sequence reads were collapsed and filtered. Productive Simpson clonality was computed per sample as the square root of Simpson's diversity index over productive rearrangements. What TCRdb holds here is the immuneACCESS table cut down to in-frame rearrangements. Part of the clones is not present; checked against another copy, under half of the missing clones reflect an unresolved V gene, and the others are unexplained. The V and J calls and clone size are taken from that table; D and trimming were inferred from the DNA. The sample contains some 100,000 clones, 85% to 90% of them found a single time. Less than 1.5% of the sample rests with the top ten.

As encoded in the germline V gene (reference sequence), CDR1 is SEHNR while CDR2 is FQNEAQ. Deletion took 4 bases off V and 0 bases off J, with a span of 10 bases between the germline ends. Including the terminal cysteine and phenylalanine, the CDR3 comprises 16 residues. Of the read, only the CDR3 DNA is kept; its 48 bases are in frame from base 1. Collaborating institutions collected whole blood in K2EDTA tubes following their own protocols. For TCRbeta analysis, collaborator samples were shipped as frozen whole blood, as isolated PBMCs, or as DNA extracted from either sample type. Recombination linked TRBV7-9 to TRBJ1-6; the D gene is unclear. The sequence derives from a human donor in a cohort sampled during active COVID-19. Source material: peripheral blood. The CDR3 reads as follows: CASSSTRSSYNSPLHF. Here is the DNA: TGTGCCAGCAGCTCAACACGGAGCTCCTATAATTCACCCCTCCACTTT. When the CDR3 is completed using the reference TRBV7-9 and TRBJ1-6 genes on either side, the full variable domain is DTGVSQNPRHKITKRGQNVTFRCDPISEHNRLYWYRQTLGQGPEFLTYFQNEAQLEKSRLLSDRFSAERPKGSFSTLEIQRTEQGDSAMYLCASSSTRSSYNSPLHFGNGTRLTVT.